The sequence of this TCR beta chain was determined in a study of OX40 agonist ivuxolimab in advanced cancers. Whole-study context: Intravenous ivuxolimab at 0.01 to 10 mg/kg was given to patients every 2 weeks. Earlier anti-PD-1, anti-PD-L1 or anti-CTLA-4 therapy was permitted; 30% to 45% had received some.

TCRdb's table, derived via immunoSEQ multiplex PCR, lists solely in-frame clones and lacks some. The data hold around 80,000 clones, with around nine tenths observed a single time. The CDR3 has 14 residues. Germline V gives CDR1 SGHNT, CDR2 YENEEA. Trimming removed 3 bases from V and 4 bases from J; junction bases left unmatched: 2. The material sequenced was CD4+ or CD8+ T cells sorted from blood, taken in a trial of the OX40 agonist ivuxolimab. The gene calls are TRBV11-3 and TRBJ2-1; 8 nucleotides agree with TRBD2. The sequence derives from an adult with an advanced solid tumor such as melanoma, head and neck, liver or kidney cancer. The CDR3, as DNA: TGTGCCAGCAGCTTCGCGGGGGGATACAATGAGCAGTTCTTC. This translates into CASSFAGGYNEQFF.